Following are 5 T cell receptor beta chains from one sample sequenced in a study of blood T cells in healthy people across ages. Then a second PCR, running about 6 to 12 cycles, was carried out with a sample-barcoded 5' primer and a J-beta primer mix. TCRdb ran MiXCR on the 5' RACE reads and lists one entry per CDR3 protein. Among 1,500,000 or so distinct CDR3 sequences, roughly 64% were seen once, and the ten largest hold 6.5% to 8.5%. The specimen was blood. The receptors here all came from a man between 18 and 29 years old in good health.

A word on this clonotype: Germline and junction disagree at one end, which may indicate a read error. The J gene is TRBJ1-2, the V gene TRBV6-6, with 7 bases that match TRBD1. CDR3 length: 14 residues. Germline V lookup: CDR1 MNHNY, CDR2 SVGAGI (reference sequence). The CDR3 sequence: CASSYGTDPYGCTF. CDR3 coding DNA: TGTGCCAGCAGTTACGGGACAGACCCTTATGGCTGCACCTTC.

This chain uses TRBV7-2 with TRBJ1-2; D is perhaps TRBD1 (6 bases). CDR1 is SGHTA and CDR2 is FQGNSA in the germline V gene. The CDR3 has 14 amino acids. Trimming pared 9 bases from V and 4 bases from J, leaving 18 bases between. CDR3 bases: TGTGCCAGGCAGGAACCACAGGGATTCTATGGCTACACCTTC. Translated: CARQEPQGFYGYTF.

The CDR3 DNA reads as TGCGCCAGCAAAGGGACAGGGGGCTCCAATGAGCAGTTCTTC. Its translation is CASKGTGGSNEQFF. The V and J genes are TRBV5-1 and TRBJ2-1, with 12 positions matching TRBD1. Germline V gives CDR1 SGHRS, CDR2 YFSETQ. The V gene end was trimmed by 6 bases and the J gene end by 6 bases; junction bases not matched to a gene: 4. The CDR3 covers 14 residues.

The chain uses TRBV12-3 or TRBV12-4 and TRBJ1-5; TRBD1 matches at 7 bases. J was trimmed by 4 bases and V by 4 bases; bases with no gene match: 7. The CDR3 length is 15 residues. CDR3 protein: CASSSADRPNQPQHF. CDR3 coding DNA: TGTGCCAGCAGTTCGGCGGACAGGCCTAATCAGCCCCAGCATTTT.

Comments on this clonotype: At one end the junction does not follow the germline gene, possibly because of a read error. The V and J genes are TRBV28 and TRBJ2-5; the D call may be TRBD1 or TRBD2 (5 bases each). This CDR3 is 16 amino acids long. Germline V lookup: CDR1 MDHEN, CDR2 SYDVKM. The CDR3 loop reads CVSTHSFVGRQETQYF. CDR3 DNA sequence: TGTGTCAGCACCCACAGTTTCGTGGGACGACAAGAGACCCAGTACTTC.